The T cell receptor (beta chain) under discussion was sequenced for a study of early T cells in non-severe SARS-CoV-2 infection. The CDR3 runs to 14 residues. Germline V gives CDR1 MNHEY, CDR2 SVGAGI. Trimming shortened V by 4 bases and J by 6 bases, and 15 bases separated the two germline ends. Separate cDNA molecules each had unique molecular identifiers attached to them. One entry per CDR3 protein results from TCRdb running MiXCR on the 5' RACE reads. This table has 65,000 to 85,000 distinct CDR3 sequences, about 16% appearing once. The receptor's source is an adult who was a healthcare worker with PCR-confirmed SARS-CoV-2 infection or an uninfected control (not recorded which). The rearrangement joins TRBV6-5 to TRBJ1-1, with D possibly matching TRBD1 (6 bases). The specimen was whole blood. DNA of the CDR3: TGTGCCAGCAGTTCCCGGGGGGCCTCGGCTGAAGCTTTCTTT. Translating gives CASSSRGASAEAFF.